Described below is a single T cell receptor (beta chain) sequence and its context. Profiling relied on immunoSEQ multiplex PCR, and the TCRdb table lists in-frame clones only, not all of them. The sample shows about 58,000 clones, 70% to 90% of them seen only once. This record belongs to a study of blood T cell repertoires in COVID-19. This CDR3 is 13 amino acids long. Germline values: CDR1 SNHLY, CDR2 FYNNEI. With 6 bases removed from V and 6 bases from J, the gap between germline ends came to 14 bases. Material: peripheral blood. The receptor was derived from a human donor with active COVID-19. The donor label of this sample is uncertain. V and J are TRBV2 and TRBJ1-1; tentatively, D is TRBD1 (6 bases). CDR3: CASRPQGTSEAFF. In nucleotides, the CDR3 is TGTGCCAGCAGGCCCCAGGGGACCTCTGAAGCTTTCTTT.